This T cell receptor (beta chain) is drawn from a study of control samples from healthy donors and cancer patients. The V gene's germline CDR1 is MNHEY and CDR2 SVGAGI. The length of the CDR3 is 15 residues. V was clipped by 6 bases and J by 4 bases; unmatched bases: 11. Profiled with immunoSEQ multiplex PCR; TCRdb holds only in-frame clones, not every one. The sample shows under 100,000 clones, roughly 93% of them seen only once. The sequence derives from a woman aged 25 to 39 in good health. The sequencing input was blood. The rearrangement links TRBV6-5 to TRBJ1-2; 7 bases line up with TRBD1. CDR3 DNA sequence: TGTGCCAGCAGCGAGGAGGCGGGACAGAGCTATGGCTACACCTTC. Amino acids: CASSEEAGQSYGYTF.